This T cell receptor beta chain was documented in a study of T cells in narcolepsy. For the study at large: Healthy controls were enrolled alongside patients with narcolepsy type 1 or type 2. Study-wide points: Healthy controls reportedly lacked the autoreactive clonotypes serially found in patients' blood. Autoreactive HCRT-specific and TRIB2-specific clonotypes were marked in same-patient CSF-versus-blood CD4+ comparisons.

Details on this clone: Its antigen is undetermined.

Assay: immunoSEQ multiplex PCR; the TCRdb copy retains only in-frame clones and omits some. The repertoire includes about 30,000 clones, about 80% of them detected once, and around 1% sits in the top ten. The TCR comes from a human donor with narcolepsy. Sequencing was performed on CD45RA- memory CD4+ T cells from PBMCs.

The CDR3 region is CARSAGVQETQYF. As DNA, the CDR3 is TGTGCCAGGTCAGCAGGGGTACAAGAGACCCAGTACTTC. The chain recombines TRBV28 with TRBJ2-5; a possible D gene is TRBD1 (6 bases). Trimming cost V 9 bases and J 2 bases, with 13 bases left between them. The CDR3 is 13 amino acids. CDR1 and CDR2 from the germline V gene are MDHEN and SYDVKM.